This TCR beta chain derives from a study of cytomegalovirus exposure and HLA in healthy donors. Clones were read by immunoSEQ multiplex PCR, and TCRdb kept only the in-frame ones, dropping some. This sample yields 170,000 or so clones, of which about 80% are seen a single time; 2.5% to 3.5% belongs to the top ten. A few counts support this clone. Germline V gene data show CDR1 as SGHRS and CDR2 as YFSETQ. The CDR3 is 15 amino acids. V dropped 6 bases and J dropped 4 bases, with 19 bases sitting between them. V gene TRBV5-1 combines with J gene TRBJ2-5, with D possibly matching TRBD2 (7 bases). The sample consisted of PBMCs. This TCR was sampled from a woman under 30 in good health and CMV-seropositive. This CDR3 is CASMGTGGLLETQYF. CDR3 nucleotide sequence: TGCGCCAGCATGGGGACGGGGGGCCTGTTAGAGACCCAGTACTTC.